One sample yielded the 21 T cell receptor beta chains listed below, sequenced in a study of OX40 agonist ivuxolimab in advanced cancers. Libraries were constructed by the immunoSEQ multiplex PCR assay. In its TCRdb copy, this immuneACCESS table keeps in-frame sequences only and misses some clones. Where compared with another copy, unresolved V genes explain less than half of these, and the others have no known cause. The sample table shows roughly 61,000 clones, and 90% are seen once. The ten largest make up approximately 2% of the sample. The starting material was CD4+ or CD8+ T cells sorted from blood, obtained in a trial of the OX40 agonist ivuxolimab. Receptor source: an adult with an advanced solid tumor such as melanoma, head and neck, liver or kidney cancer.

The V and J genes are TRBV19 and TRBJ1-1, with D maybe TRBD1 (5 bases). The length of the CDR3 is 15 residues. V was trimmed by 8 bases and J by 4 bases, leaving 20 bases between them. Per the germline V gene, CDR1 is LNHDA and CDR2 is SQIVND (reference sequence). The CDR3 DNA reads TGTGCCAGTGAGAATCCCAGTCAGGGAGCCACTGAAGCTTTCTTT. Its protein product is CASENPSQGATEAFF.

The gene calls are TRBV7-9 and TRBJ2-7; D is unclear. The germline V gene encodes CDR1 SEHNR and CDR2 FQNEAQ (reference sequence). The CDR3 contains 11 residues. Trimming cost V 2 bases and J 6 bases, with 5 bases left between them. The CDR3, as DNA: TGTGCCAGCAGCTTATATAGCGAGCAGTACTTC. This encodes CASSLYSEQYF.

The chain recombines TRBV7-9 with TRBJ2-2; no clear D gene. V lost 2 bases and J lost 0, with 10 bases in between. The CDR3 is made up of 16 amino acids. Germline loops: CDR1 SEHNR, CDR2 FQNEAQ (reference sequence). The CDR3, as DNA: TGTGCCAGCAGCTTACTCCCGTTCGCGAACACCGGGGAGCTGTTTTTT. This translates into CASSLLPFANTGELFF.

The chain links TRBV14 to TRBJ1-6; D is unresolved. Trimming shortened V by 5 bases and J by 8 bases, and 4 bases separated the two germline ends. Germline V gene sequence: CDR1 SGHDN, CDR2 FVKESK. The length of the CDR3 is 11 residues. The DNA for the CDR3 is TGTGCCAGCAGCGGGGATTCACCCCTCCACTTT. This sequence encodes CASSGDSPLHF.

The chain couples TRBV4-1 to TRBJ2-6; D unclear. Germline-derived CDR1 and CDR2 are MGHRA and YSYEKL. V lost 0 bases and J lost 4, with 10 bases in between. This CDR3 spans 16 amino acids. The CDR3 region is CASSQDESSGANVLTF. CDR3 nucleotides: TGCGCCAGCAGCCAAGACGAGTCCTCCGGGGCCAACGTCCTGACTTTC.

The gene calls are TRBV5-1 and TRBJ2-5; 7 nucleotides line up with TRBD2. Germline V gene lookup returns CDR1 SGHRS and CDR2 YFSETQ. The trim removed 1 base at V and 2 bases at J, leaving 8 bases unmatched. There are 16 residues in the CDR3. Written as DNA, the CDR3 is TGCGCCAGCAGCTTGAGGGCAGCGGGGCGGCAAGAGACCCAGTACTTC. This gives the protein CASSLRAAGRQETQYF.

J is TRBJ1-2 and V is TRBV12-5; 8 bases agree with TRBD1. The J segment lost 7 bases and the V segment lost 6 bases, leaving 1 base of the junction unmatched. The CDR3 totals 11 residues. The germline V gene has CDR1 LGHNT and CDR2 FRNRAP. CDR3 amino acids: CASGDRAGYTF. CDR3 bases: TGTGCTAGTGGGGACAGGGCTGGCTACACCTTC. The whole variable domain, remainder taken from reference TRBV12-5 and TRBJ1-2, is DARVTQTPRHKVTEMGQEVTMRCQPILGHNTVFWYRQTMMQGLELLAYFRNRAPLDDSGMPKDRFSAEMPDATLATLKIQPSEPRDSAVYFCASGDRAGYTFGSGTRLTVV.

The J gene is TRBJ1-2, the V gene TRBV19; 7 positions agree with TRBD1. The germline gives CDR1 LNHDA, CDR2 SQIVND (reference sequence). CDR3 length: 14 residues. J lost 7 bases, V lost 6 bases, and 11 bases had no gene match. CDR3: CASRGGGETLGYTF. The CDR3 nucleotides are TGTGCCAGTAGAGGAGGGGGCGAAACTCTTGGCTACACCTTC.

The count of this clone is one. The V gene is TRBV5-1, the J gene TRBJ1-1; D is unresolved. The CDR3 is made up of 13 amino acids. Germline values: CDR1 SGHRS, CDR2 YFSETQ. Trimming cost V 4 bases and J 1 base, with 8 bases left between them. CDR3 DNA: TGCGCCAGCAGCCTTCCATCGAACACTGAAGCTTTCTTT. It translates to CASSLPSNTEAFF.

The genes are TRBV4-3 and TRBJ2-7; 7 nucleotides match TRBD1. Unmatched junction bases numbered 10, after V lost 2 bases and J lost 3 bases. The germline V gene has CDR1 LGHNA and CDR2 YSLEER. CDR3 length: 16 residues. The CDR3 DNA is TGCGCCAGCAGCCAAACCGCAGGGGGAAACTTCTACGAGCAGTACTTC. Its translation is CASSQTAGGNFYEQYF.

The chain is built from TRBV5-4 and TRBJ2-5; D possibly uses TRBD1 or TRBD2 (5 bases each). The CDR3 consists of 15 residues. Germline lookup yields CDR1 SGHNT and CDR2 YYREEE (reference sequence). V gave up 0 bases and J gave up 4 bases, with 13 bases separating them. CDR3 loop: CASSLGDQRRETQYF. The DNA of the CDR3 is TGTGCCAGCAGCTTGGGGGACCAAAGGCGAGAGACCCAGTACTTC. Full variable domain (missing parts from reference TRBV5-4 and TRBJ2-5): ETGVTQSPTHLIKTRGQQVTLRCSSQSGHNTVSWYQQALGQGPQFIFQYYREEENGRGNFPPRFSGLQFPNYSSELNVNALELDDSALYLCASSLGDQRRETQYFGPGTRLLVL.

Worth noting for this clone: Compared with germline, one end of the junction differs, possibly owing to a read error. This CDR3 is also generated by other DNA sequences in the sample. The V gene is TRBV5-1, the J gene TRBJ2-5; the D gene is possibly TRBD2 (6 bases). Per the germline V gene, CDR1 is SGHRS and CDR2 is YFSETQ. CDR3 length: 14 amino acids. CDR3 sequence (DNA): TGCGCCAGCAGCTTGGGCCAGGAGGGAGAGACCCAATACTTC. Its protein product is CASSLGQEGETQYF.

Only one count was recorded for this clone. V and J are TRBV5-5 and TRBJ1-2, with D uncertain. The CDR3 sequence is 12 residues long. V lost 2 bases to trimming and J lost 7 bases, with 9 bases between them. Germline lookup yields CDR1 SGHKS and CDR2 YYEKEE (reference sequence). CDR3 sequence: CASSLDGGGYTF. The CDR3 bases are TGTGCCAGCAGCTTAGACGGAGGTGGCTACACCTTC. Filled out from reference TRBV5-5 and TRBJ1-2, the complete variable domain reads DAGVTQSPTHLIKTRGQQVTLRCSPISGHKSVSWYQQVLGQGPQFIFQYYEKEERGRGNFPDRFSARQFPNYSSELNVNALLLGDSALYLCASSLDGGGYTFGSGTRLTVV.

The chain couples TRBV4-3 to TRBJ2-5; the match to TRBD2 covers 10 bases. V trimming: 0 bases; J trimming: 5 bases; junction bases outside the gene matches: 9. The CDR3 loop spans 17 amino acids. Germline assignment: CDR1 LGHNA and CDR2 YSLEER. The CDR3 DNA sequence: TGCGCCAGCAGCCAAGATAACCTAGCGGGAGTCTTGGAGACCCAGTACTTC. Protein: CASSQDNLAGVLETQYF.

V usage is TRBV7-4 and J usage is TRBJ2-6; no firm D call. The germline V gene has CDR1 SGHVT and CDR2 SQSDAQ. The CDR3 length is 13 residues. The V end lost 8 bases, the J end lost 5 bases, and 10 bases lay between the germline ends. The CDR3 loop reads CASSQSRANVLTF. The CDR3 DNA sequence: TGTGCCAGCTCACAAAGTCGGGCCAACGTCCTGACTTTC.

The rearrangement uses TRBV4-3 and TRBJ1-1, with D tentatively TRBD1 (6 bases). The CDR3 spans 15 residues. CDR1 is LGHNA and CDR2 is YSLEER in the germline V gene. The V end was cut by 4 bases, the J end by 1 base, with 13 bases between. The CDR3, as DNA: TGCGCCAGCAGCCGCCGACAGGACCCGAACACTGAAGCTTTCTTT. It encodes CASSRRQDPNTEAFF.

The chain is built from TRBV5-6 and TRBJ2-7; D gene ambiguous. Germline lookup yields CDR1 SGHDT and CDR2 YYEEEE. The CDR3 extends over 13 amino acids. Trimming left V 4 bases short and J 5 bases short, with 13 bases between. The DNA for the CDR3 is TGTGCCAGCAGCAGTTGGGGATTCGACGAGCAGTACTTC. It is translated as CASSSWGFDEQYF.

The chain couples TRBV13 to TRBJ2-3, with TRBD2 matching 15 bases. The trim removed 3 bases at V and 2 bases at J, leaving 3 bases unmatched. Germline CDR1 is PRHDT and CDR2 is FYEKMQ (reference sequence). The CDR3 has 17 amino acids. CDR3 sequence: CASSLGLAGGSTDTQYF. In DNA, the CDR3 is TGTGCCAGCAGCTTGGGACTAGCGGGGGGTTCCACAGATACGCAGTATTTT.

V and J are TRBV10-3 and TRBJ1-5; D is possibly TRBD1 (5 bases). V lost 8 bases and J lost 6, with 11 bases in between. CDR1 and CDR2 (germline): ENHRY, SYGVKD. The CDR3 contains 12 residues. DNA for the CDR3: TGTGCCATCCGGGGGGAGGGTCAGCCCCAGCATTTT. Residues: CAIRGEGQPQHF.

This clone has a single count. V usage is TRBV7-6 and J usage is TRBJ2-5; 11 nucleotides agree with TRBD2. With 5 bases clipped from V and 3 bases from J, the junction kept 5 bases outside the gene matches. This CDR3 has 15 amino acids. The germline V gene has CDR1 SGHVS and CDR2 FNYEAQ. CDR3 bases: TGTGCCAGCAGCAACCTAGCGGGGGGCGAAGAGACCCAGTACTTC. Protein product: CASSNLAGGEETQYF.

The chain uses TRBV5-1 and TRBJ1-2; D is uncertain. Germline assignment: CDR1 SGHRS and CDR2 YFSETQ. V lost 0 bases and J 7 bases, leaving 10 bases between the germline ends. This CDR3 spans 13 amino acids. The CDR3 DNA is TGCGCCAGCAGCTTGGGGGCGGTGACTGGCTACACCTTC. Translated, it gives CASSLGAVTGYTF.